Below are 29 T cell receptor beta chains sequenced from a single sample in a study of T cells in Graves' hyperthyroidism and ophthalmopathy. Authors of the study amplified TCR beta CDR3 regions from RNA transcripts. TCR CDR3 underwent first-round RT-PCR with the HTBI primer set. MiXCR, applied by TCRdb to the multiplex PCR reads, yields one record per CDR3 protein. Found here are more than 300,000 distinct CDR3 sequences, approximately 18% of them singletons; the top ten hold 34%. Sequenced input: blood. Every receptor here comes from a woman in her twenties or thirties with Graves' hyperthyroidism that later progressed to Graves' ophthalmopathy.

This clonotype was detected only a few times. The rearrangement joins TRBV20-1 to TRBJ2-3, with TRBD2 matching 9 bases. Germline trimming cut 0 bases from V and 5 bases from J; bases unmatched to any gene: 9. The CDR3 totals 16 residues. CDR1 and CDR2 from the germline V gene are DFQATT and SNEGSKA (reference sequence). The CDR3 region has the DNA TGCAGTGCTAGAGATCCGGCCAGCGGGGGGCTAGATACGCAGTATTTT. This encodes CSARDPASGGLDTQYF.

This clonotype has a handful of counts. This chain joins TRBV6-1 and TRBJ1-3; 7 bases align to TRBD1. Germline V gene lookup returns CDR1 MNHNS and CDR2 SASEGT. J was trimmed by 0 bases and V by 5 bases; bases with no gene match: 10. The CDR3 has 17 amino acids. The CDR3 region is CASSYPTGDSSGNTIYF. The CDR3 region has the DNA TGTGCCAGCAGTTATCCAACAGGGGACAGCTCTGGAAACACCATATATTTT.

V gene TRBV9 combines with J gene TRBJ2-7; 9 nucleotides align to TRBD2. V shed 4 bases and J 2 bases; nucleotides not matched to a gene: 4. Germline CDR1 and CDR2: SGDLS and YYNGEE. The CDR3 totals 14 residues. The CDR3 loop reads CASSPLAGAYEQYF. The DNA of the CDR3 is TGTGCCAGCAGCCCCTTAGCGGGGGCCTACGAGCAGTACTTC. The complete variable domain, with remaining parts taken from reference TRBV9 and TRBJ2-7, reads DSGVTQTPKHLITATGQRVTLRCSPRSGDLSVYWYQQSLDQGLQFLIQYYNGEERAKGNILERFSAQQFPDLHSELNLSSLELGDSALYFCASSPLAGAYEQYFGPGTRLTVT.

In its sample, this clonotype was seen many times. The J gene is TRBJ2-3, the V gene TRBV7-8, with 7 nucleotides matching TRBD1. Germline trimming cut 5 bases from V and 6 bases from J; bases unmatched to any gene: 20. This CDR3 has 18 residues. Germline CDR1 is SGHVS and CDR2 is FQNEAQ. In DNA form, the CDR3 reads TGTGCCAGCAGCCGAAGGGGGACAGTCACTAATCTCAGGGATACGCAGTATTTT. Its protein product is CASSRRGTVTNLRDTQYF.

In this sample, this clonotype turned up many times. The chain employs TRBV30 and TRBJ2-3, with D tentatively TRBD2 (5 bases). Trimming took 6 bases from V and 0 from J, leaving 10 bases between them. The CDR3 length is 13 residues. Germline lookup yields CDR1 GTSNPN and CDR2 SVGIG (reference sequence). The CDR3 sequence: CACTGRSTDTQYF. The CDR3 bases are TGTGCCTGTACTGGGAGAAGCACAGATACGCAGTATTTT.

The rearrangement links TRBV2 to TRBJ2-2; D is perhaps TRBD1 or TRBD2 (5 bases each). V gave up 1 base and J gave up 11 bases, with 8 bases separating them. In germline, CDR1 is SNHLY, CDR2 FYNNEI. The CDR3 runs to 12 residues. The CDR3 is CASSEERGELFF. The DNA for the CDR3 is TGTGCCAGCAGTGAAGAACGGGGCGAGCTGTTTTTT.

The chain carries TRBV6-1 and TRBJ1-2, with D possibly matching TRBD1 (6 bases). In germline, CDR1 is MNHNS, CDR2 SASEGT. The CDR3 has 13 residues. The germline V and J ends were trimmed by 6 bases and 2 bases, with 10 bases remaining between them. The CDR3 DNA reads TGTGCCAGCAGACGCGGACAGAACTATGGCTACACCTTC. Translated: CASRRGQNYGYTF.

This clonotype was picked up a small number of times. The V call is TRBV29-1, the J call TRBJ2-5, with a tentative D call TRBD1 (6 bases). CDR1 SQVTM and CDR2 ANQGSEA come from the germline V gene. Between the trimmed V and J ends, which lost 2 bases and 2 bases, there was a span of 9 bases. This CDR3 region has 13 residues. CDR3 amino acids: CSVERQEQETQYF. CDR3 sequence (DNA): TGCAGCGTTGAACGACAGGAACAAGAGACCCAGTACTTC.

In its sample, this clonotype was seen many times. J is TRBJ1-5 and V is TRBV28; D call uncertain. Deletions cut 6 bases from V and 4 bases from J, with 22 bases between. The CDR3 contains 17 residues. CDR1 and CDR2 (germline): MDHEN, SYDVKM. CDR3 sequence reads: CASRESGPGRGNQPQHF. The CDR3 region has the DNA TGTGCCAGCAGGGAATCGGGCCCCGGGCGAGGTAATCAGCCCCAGCATTTT.

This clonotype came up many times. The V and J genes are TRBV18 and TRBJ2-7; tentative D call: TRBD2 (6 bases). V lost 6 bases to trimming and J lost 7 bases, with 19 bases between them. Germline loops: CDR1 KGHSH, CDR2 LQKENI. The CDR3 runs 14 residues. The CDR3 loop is CASSTGTALGEQYF. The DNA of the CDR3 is TGTGCCAGCTCCACCGGGACTGCGTTGGGTGAGCAGTACTTC.

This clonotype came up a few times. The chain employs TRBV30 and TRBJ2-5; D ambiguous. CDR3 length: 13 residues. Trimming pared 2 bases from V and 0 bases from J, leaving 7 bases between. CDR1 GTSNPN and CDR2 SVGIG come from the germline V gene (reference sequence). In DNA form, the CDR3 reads TGTGCCTGGAGTAAGTGGAACCAAGAGACCCAGTACTTC. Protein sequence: CAWSKWNQETQYF.

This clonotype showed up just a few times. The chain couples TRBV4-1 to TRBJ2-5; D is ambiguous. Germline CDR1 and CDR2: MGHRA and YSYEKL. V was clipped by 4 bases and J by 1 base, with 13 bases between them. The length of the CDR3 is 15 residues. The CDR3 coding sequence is TGCGCCAGCAGCCCAGGCCCGGGTACCCAAGAGACCCAGTACTTC. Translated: CASSPGPGTQETQYF.

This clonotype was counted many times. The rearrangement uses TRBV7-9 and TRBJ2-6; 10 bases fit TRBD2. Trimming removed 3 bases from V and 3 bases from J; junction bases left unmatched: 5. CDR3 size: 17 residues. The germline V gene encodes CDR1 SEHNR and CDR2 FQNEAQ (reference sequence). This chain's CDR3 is CASSLGLAGVGANVLTF. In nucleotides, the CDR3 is TGTGCCAGCAGCTTGGGGCTAGCGGGAGTTGGGGCCAACGTCCTGACTTTC.

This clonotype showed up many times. CDR3 loop: CASSFTGTGGETQYF. DNA for the CDR3: TGTGCCAGCAGCTTCACCGGGACAGGAGGAGAGACCCAGTACTTC. V gene TRBV7-9 combines with J gene TRBJ2-5; TRBD1 matches 8 bases. The CDR3 consists of 15 residues. The germline CDR1 and CDR2 sequences are SEHNR and FQNEAQ (reference sequence). The junction had 7 bases not matched to a gene; V was cut back by 3 bases and J by 4 bases.

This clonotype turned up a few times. Here the CDR3 reads CASSIGGSAGNEQFF. As DNA, the CDR3 is TGTGCCAGTAGTATAGGGGGCTCCGCGGGGAATGAGCAGTTCTTC. The gene calls are TRBV19 and TRBJ2-1, with D perhaps matching TRBD2 (6 bases). CDR3 length: 15 amino acids. V was shortened by 1 base and J by 7 bases, with 14 bases between the two germline ends. Germline-derived CDR1 and CDR2 are LNHDA and SQIVND (reference sequence). The complete variable domain, with remaining parts taken from reference TRBV19 and TRBJ2-1, reads DGGITQSPKYLFRKEGQNVTLSCEQNLNHDAMYWYRQDPGQGLRLIYYSQIVNDFQKGDIAEGYSVSREKKESFPLTVTSAQKNPTAFYLCASSIGGSAGNEQFFGPGTRLTVL.

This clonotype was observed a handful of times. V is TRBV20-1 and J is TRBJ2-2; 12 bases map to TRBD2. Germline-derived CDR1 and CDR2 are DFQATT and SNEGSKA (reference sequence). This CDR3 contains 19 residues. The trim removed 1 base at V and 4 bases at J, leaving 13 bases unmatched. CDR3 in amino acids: CSARVGLAGHGRGTGELFF. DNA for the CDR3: TGCAGTGCTAGAGTCGGACTAGCGGGACATGGCCGTGGCACCGGGGAGCTGTTTTTT.

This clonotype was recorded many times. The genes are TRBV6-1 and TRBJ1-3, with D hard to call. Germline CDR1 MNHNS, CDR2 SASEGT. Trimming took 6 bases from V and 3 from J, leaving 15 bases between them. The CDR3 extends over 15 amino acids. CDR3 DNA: TGTGCCAGCAGCGTCCAGGCAATTCTTGGAAACACCATATATTTT. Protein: CASSVQAILGNTIYF.

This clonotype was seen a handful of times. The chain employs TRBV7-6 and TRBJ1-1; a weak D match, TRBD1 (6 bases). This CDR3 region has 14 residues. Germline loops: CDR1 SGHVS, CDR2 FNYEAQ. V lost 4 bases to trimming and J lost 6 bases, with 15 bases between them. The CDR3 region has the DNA TGTGCCAGCAGCTCGGACCCGGACAGCCCTGAAGCTTTCTTT. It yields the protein CASSSDPDSPEAFF.

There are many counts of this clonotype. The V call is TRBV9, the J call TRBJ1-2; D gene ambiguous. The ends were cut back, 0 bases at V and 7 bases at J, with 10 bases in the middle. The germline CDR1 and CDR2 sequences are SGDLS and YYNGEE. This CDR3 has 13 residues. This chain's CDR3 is CASSVGTPTGYTF. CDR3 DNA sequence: TGTGCCAGCAGCGTAGGGACGCCTACTGGCTACACCTTC. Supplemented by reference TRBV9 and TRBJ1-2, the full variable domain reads DSGVTQTPKHLITATGQRVTLRCSPRSGDLSVYWYQQSLDQGLQFLIQYYNGEERAKGNILERFSAQQFPDLHSELNLSSLELGDSALYFCASSVGTPTGYTFGSGTRLTVV.

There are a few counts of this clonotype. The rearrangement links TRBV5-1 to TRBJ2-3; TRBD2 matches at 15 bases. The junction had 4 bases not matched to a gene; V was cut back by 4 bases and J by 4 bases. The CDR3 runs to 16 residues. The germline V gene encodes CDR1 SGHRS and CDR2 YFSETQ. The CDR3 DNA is TGCGCCAGCAGCCCGGGACTAGCGGGAGGTGCAGATACGCAGTATTTT. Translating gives CASSPGLAGGADTQYF.

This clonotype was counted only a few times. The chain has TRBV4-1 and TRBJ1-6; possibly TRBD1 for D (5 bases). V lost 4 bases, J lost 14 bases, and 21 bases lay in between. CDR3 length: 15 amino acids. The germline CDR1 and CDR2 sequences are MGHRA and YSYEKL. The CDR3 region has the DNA TGCGCCAGCAGCCTGACTCCCGGGACCGGGGGATCCCTCCACTTT. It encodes CASSLTPGTGGSLHF.

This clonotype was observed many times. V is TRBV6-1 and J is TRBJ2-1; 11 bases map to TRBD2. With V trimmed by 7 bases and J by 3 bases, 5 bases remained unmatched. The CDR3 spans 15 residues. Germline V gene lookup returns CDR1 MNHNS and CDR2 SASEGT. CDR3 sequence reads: CASTLTSGIYNEQFF. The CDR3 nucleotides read TGTGCCAGCACCCTGACTAGCGGGATCTACAATGAGCAGTTCTTC.

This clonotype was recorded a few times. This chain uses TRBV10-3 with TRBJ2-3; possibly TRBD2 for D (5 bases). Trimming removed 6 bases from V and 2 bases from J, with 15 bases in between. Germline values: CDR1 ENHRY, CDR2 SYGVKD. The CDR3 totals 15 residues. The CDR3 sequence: CAISGMSENTDTQYF. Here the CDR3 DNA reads TGTGCCATCAGCGGGATGAGCGAAAACACAGATACGCAGTATTTT.

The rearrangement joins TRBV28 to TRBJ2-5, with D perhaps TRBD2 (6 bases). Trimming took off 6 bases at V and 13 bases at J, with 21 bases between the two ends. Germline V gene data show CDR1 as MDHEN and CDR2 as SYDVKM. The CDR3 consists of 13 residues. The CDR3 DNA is TGTGCCAGCAGCCTGGGGGGACTGGCCCCGGGGTACTTC. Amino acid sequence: CASSLGGLAPGYF.

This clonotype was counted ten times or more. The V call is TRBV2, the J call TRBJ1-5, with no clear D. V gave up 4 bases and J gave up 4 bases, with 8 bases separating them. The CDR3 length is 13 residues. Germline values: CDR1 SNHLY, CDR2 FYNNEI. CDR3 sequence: CASSVGKNQPQHF. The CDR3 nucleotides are TGTGCCAGCAGTGTAGGAAAGAATCAGCCCCAGCATTTT.

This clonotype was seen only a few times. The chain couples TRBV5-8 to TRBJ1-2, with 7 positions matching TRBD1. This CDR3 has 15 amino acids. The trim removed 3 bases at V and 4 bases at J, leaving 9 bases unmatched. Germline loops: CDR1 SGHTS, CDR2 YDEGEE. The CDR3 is CASSWGQNLGYGYTF. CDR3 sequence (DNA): TGTGCCAGCAGCTGGGGACAGAATCTAGGCTATGGCTACACCTTC.

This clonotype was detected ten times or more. CDR3 sequence (DNA): TGTGCCAGCAGCGAACGACGGATCAGCTCCTATAATTCACCCCTCCACTTT. Its translation is CASSERRISSYNSPLHF. This chain connects TRBV5-5 to TRBJ1-6, with D unclear. The CDR3 totals 17 residues. The V end was cut by 4 bases, the J end by 0 bases, with 14 bases between. Germline-derived CDR1 and CDR2 are SGHKS and YYEKEE (reference sequence).

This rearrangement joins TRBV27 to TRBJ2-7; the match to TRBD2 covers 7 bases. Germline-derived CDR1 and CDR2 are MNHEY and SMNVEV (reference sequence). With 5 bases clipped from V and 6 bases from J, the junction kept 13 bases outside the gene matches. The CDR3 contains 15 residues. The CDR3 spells CASSLGGGRMGEQYF. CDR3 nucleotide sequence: TGTGCCAGCAGTCTTGGGGGGGGGAGAATGGGCGAGCAGTACTTC.

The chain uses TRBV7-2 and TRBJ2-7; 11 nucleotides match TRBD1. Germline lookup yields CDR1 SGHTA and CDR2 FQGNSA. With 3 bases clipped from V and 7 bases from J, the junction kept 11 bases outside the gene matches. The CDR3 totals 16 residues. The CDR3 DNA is TGTGCCAGCAGCTTGGCCCCCGGGACAGGGGGTGAGGAGCAGTACTTC. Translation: CASSLAPGTGGEEQYF. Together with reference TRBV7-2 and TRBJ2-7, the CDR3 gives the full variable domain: GAGVSQSPSNKVTEKGKDVELRCDPISGHTALYWYRQSLGQGLEFLIYFQGNSAPDKSGLPSDRFSAERTGGSVSTLTIQRTQQEDSAVYLCASSLAPGTGGEEQYFGPGTRLTVT.